A single sample gave rise to the 8 T cell receptor beta chains below, sequenced in a study of shared clonotypes between healthy human individuals. Libraries were prepared by immunoSEQ multiplex PCR; TCRdb keeps only in-frame clonotypes and omits some of them. The sample lists roughly 1.4 million clones; about 98.5% were seen once. Sequenced: naive CD4+ T cells sorted from blood. Described subset: CD45RA+ positively selected. The receptors were gathered from a man aged 30-40 years in good health.

This chain joins TRBV5-8 and TRBJ2-3; tentatively, D is TRBD2 (5 bases). The ends were cut back, 5 bases at V and 6 bases at J, with 16 bases in the middle. Germline V gene lookup returns CDR1 SGHTS and CDR2 YDEGEE. This CDR3 spans 14 amino acids. The CDR3 nucleotides are TGTGCCAGCAGTTCCGGGGTAGCCTCGGATACGCAGTATTTT. Protein sequence: CASSSGVASDTQYF.

This clone was counted a single time. The chain is built from TRBV9 and TRBJ1-4; D is uncertain. Germline V lookup: CDR1 SGDLS, CDR2 YYNGEE. V dropped 4 bases and J dropped 2 bases, with 12 bases sitting between them. This CDR3 is built from 15 residues. The CDR3 reads CASSPGLGTNEKLFF. The CDR3 DNA reads as TGTGCCAGCAGCCCCGGACTGGGGACTAATGAAAAACTGTTTTTT.

The chain links TRBV29-1 to TRBJ2-1; 8 bases align to TRBD1. This CDR3 region has 15 residues. CDR1 and CDR2 (germline): SQVTM, ANQGSEA. The junction had 11 bases not matched to a gene; V was cut back by 7 bases and J by 3 bases. This CDR3 is CSAAPTGVGYNEQFF. The CDR3 coding sequence is TGCAGCGCAGCGCCGACAGGGGTTGGCTACAATGAGCAGTTCTTC.

On this clone: The same CDR3 also results from other DNA sequences found in this sample. V and J are TRBV5-4 and TRBJ2-7; the D gene is possibly TRBD2 (6 bases). The V end was cut by 0 bases, the J end by 3 bases, with 10 bases between. Looked up from germline, CDR1 is SGHNT and CDR2 is YYREEE (reference sequence). The CDR3 sequence is 14 residues long. The CDR3 coding sequence is TGTGCCAGCAGCTTGGCCGGAGGGAACTACGAGCAGTACTTC. It translates to CASSLAGGNYEQYF.

For this clone: The same CDR3 is also encoded by other DNA sequences in this sample. The genes are TRBV9 and TRBJ2-1, with a weak D call TRBD2 (5 bases). CDR1 SGDLS and CDR2 YYNGEE come from the germline V gene. The germline V and J ends were trimmed by 1 base and 6 bases, with 8 bases remaining between them. This CDR3 is 13 amino acids long. For the CDR3, the DNA is TGTGCCAGCAGCGTAACCAGCGGCAATGAGCAGTTCTTC. Translated: CASSVTSGNEQFF.

The chain carries TRBV7-2 and TRBJ1-1; 10 bases align to TRBD1. V shed 5 bases and J 4 bases; nucleotides not matched to a gene: 4. The CDR3 is 14 residues long. Germline assignment: CDR1 SGHTA and CDR2 FQGNSA. The CDR3 sequence is CASSPDRGITEAFF. CDR3 DNA: TGTGCCAGCAGCCCGGACAGGGGGATCACTGAAGCTTTCTTT.

The chain carries TRBV14 and TRBJ2-7; TRBD2 matches 9 bases. The CDR3 is 15 residues long. Per the germline V gene, CDR1 is SGHDN and CDR2 is FVKESK. J was trimmed by 4 bases and V by 1 base; bases with no gene match: 5. The CDR3: CASSQAIAGVYEQYF. As DNA, the CDR3 is TGTGCCAGCAGCCAAGCAATAGCGGGAGTTTACGAGCAGTACTTC.

This chain joins TRBV5-1 and TRBJ2-1, with TRBD1 as a possible D gene (6 bases). The germline V gene has CDR1 SGHRS and CDR2 YFSETQ. The CDR3 has 15 residues. V lost 0 bases and J lost 6, with 13 bases in between. The CDR3 sequence is CASSLAPGHVNEQFF. CDR3 coding DNA: TGCGCCAGCAGCTTGGCCCCGGGACATGTCAATGAGCAGTTCTTC. The full variable domain, with the rest looked up from reference TRBV5-1 and TRBJ2-1, is KAGVTQTPRYLIKTRGQQVTLSCSPISGHRSVSWYQQTPGQGLQFLFEYFSETQRNKGNFPGRFSGRQFSNSRSEMNVSTLELGDSALYLCASSLAPGHVNEQFFGPGTRLTVL.